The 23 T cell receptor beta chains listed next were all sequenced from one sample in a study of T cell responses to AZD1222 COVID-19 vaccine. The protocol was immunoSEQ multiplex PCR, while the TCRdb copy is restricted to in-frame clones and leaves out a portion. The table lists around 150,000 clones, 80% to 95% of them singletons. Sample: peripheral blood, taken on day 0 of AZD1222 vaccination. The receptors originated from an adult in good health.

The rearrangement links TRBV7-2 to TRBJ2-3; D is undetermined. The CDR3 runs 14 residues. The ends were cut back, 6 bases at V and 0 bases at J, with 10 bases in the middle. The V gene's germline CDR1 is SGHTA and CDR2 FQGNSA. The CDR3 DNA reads TGTGCCAGCAGACCCCCTGGGAGCACAGATACGCAGTATTTT. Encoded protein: CASRPPGSTDTQYF.

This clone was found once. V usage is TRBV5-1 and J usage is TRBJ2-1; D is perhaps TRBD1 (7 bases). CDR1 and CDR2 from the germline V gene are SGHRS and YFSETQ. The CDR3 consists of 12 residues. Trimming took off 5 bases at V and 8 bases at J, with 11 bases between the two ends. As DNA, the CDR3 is TGCGCCAGCAGGCAGGGGGGCGATGAGCAGTTCTTC. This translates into CASRQGGDEQFF.

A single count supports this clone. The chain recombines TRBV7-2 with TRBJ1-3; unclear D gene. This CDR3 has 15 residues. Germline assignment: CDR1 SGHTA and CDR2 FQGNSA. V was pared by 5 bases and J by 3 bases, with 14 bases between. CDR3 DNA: TGTGCCAGCAGCCCCGGGATGGTTTTTGGAAACACCATATATTTT. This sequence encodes CASSPGMVFGNTIYF. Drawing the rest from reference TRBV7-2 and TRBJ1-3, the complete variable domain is GAGVSQSPSNKVTEKGKDVELRCDPISGHTALYWYRQSLGQGLEFLIYFQGNSAPDKSGLPSDRFSAERTGGSVSTLTIQRTQQEDSAVYLCASSPGMVFGNTIYFGEGSWLTVV.

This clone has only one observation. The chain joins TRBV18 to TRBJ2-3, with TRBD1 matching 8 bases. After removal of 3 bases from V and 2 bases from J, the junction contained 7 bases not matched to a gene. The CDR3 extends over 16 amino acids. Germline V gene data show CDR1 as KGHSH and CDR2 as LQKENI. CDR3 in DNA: TGTGCCAGCTCACCCATGAACAGGGGGAACACAGATACGCAGTATTTT. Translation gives CASSPMNRGNTDTQYF.

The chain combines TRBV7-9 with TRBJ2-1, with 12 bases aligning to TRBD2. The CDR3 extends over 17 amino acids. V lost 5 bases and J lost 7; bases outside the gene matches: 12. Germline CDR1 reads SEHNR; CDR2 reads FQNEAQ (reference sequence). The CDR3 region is CASSPIRLAGAGNEQFF. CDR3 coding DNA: TGTGCCAGCAGCCCTATCAGACTAGCGGGAGCGGGAAATGAGCAGTTCTTC.

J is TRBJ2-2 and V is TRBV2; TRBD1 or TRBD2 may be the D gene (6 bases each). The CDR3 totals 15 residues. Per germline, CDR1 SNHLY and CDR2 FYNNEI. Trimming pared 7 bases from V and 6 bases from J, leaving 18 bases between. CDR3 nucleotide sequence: TGTGCCAGCAAAGGGTTACGGGGGCGGCCCGGGGAGCTGTTTTTT. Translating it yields CASKGLRGRPGELFF.

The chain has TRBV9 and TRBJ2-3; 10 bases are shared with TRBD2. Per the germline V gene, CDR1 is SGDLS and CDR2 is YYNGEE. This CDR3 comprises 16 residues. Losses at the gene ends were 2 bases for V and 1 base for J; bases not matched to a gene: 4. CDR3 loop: CASSVGTSDRTDTQYF. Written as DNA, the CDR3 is TGTGCCAGCAGCGTCGGGACTAGCGATCGCACAGATACGCAGTATTTT. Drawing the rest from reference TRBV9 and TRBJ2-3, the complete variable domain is DSGVTQTPKHLITATGQRVTLRCSPRSGDLSVYWYQQSLDQGLQFLIQYYNGEERAKGNILERFSAQQFPDLHSELNLSSLELGDSALYFCASSVGTSDRTDTQYFGPGTRLTVL.

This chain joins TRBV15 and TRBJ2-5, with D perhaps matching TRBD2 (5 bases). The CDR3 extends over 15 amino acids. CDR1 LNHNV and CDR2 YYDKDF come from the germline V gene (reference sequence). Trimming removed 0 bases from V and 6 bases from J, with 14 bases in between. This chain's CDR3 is CATSRDSADVKTQYF. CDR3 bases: TGTGCCACCAGCAGAGATTCAGCGGACGTGAAGACCCAGTACTTC.

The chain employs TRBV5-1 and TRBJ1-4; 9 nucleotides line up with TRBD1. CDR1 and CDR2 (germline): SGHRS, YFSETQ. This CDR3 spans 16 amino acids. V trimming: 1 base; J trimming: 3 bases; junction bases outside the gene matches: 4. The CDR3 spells CASSLLQGASNEKLFF. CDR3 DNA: TGCGCCAGCAGCTTGTTACAGGGGGCCTCTAATGAAAAACTGTTTTTT. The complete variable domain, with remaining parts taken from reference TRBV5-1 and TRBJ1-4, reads KAGVTQTPRYLIKTRGQQVTLSCSPISGHRSVSWYQQTPGQGLQFLFEYFSETQRNKGNFPGRFSGRQFSNSRSEMNVSTLELGDSALYLCASSLLQGASNEKLFFGSGTQLSVL.

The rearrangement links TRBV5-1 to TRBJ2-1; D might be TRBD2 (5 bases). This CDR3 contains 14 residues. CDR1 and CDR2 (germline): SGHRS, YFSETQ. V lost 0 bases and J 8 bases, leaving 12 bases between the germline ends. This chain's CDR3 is CASSLVPGYDEQFF. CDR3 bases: TGCGCCAGCAGCTTGGTCCCGGGGTATGATGAGCAGTTCTTC.

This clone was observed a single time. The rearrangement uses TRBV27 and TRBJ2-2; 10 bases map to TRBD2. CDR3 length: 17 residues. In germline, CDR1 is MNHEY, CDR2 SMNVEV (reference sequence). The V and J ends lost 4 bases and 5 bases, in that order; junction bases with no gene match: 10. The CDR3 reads CASSSLAGATITGELFF. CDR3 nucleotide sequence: TGTGCCAGCAGTTCTCTAGCGGGAGCCACTATAACCGGGGAGCTGTTTTTT.

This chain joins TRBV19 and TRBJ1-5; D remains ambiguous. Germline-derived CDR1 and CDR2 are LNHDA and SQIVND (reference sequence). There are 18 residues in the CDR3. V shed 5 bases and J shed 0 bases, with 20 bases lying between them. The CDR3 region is CASSSGPAALDSNQPQHF. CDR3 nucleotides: TGTGCCAGTAGTTCCGGGCCAGCGGCGTTGGATAGCAATCAGCCCCAGCATTTT. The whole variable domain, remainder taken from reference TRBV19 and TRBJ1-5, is DGGITQSPKYLFRKEGQNVTLSCEQNLNHDAMYWYRQDPGQGLRLIYYSQIVNDFQKGDIAEGYSVSREKKESFPLTVTSAQKNPTAFYLCASSSGPAALDSNQPQHFGDGTRLSIL.

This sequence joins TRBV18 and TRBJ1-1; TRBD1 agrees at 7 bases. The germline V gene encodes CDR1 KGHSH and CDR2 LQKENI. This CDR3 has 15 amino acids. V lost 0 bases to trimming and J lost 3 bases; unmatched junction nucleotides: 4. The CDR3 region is CASSPPAGTDTEAFF. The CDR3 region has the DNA TGTGCCAGCTCACCACCGGCTGGGACAGACACTGAAGCTTTCTTT.

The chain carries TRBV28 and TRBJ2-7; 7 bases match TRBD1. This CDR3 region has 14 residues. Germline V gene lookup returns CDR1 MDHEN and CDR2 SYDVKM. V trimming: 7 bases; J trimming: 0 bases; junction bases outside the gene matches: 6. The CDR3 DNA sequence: TGTGCCAGCAACCGACAGGGACGCTCCTACGAGCAGTACTTC. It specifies CASNRQGRSYEQYF.

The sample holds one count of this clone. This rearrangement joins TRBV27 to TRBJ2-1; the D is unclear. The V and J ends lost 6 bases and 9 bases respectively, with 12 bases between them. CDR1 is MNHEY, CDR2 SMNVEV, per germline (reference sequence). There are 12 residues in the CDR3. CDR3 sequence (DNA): TGTGCCAGCAGCCCGTCGACTCCTGAGCAGTTCTTC. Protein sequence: CASSPSTPEQFF.

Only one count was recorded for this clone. DNA for the CDR3: TGTGCCACCAGTGATTACAGGGCCTCCTACGAGCAGTACTTC. Translating it yields CATSDYRASYEQYF. The V and J genes are TRBV24-1 and TRBJ2-7; maybe TRBD1 (6 bases). The V end lost 2 bases, the J end lost 0 bases, and 7 bases lay between the germline ends. There are 14 residues in the CDR3. Germline V gene lookup returns CDR1 KGHDR and CDR2 SFDVKD.

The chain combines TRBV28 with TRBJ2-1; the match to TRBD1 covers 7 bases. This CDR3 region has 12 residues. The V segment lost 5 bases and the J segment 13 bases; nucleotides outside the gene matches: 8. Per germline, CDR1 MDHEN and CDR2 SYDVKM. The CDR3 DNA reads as TGTGCCAGCAGTACCGATTCAGGGGGTCAGTTCTTC. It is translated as CASSTDSGGQFF. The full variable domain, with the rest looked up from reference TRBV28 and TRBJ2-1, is DVKVTQSSRYLVKRTGEKVFLECVQDMDHENMFWYRQDPGLGLRLIYFSYDVKMKEKGDIPEGYSVSREKKERFSLILESASTNQTSMYLCASSTDSGGQFFGPGTRLTVL.

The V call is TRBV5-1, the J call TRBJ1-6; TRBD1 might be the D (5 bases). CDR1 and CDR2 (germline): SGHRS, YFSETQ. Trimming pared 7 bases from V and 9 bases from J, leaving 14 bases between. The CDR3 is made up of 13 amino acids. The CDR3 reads CASSTTGGSPLHF. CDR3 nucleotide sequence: TGCGCCAGCTCTACTACAGGCGGTTCACCCCTCCACTTT.

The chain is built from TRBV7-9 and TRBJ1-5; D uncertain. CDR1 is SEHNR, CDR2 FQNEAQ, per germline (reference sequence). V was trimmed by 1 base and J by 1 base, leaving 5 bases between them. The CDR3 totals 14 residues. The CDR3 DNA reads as TGTGCCAGCAGCTTAGAGGCGAGCAATCAGCCCCAGCATTTT. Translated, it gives CASSLEASNQPQHF.

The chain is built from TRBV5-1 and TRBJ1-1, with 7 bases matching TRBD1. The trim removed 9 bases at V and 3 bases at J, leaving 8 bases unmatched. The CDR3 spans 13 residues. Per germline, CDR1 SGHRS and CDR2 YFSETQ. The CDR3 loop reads CATSGQVDTEAFF. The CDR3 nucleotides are TGCGCCACCTCTGGACAGGTGGACACTGAAGCTTTCTTT.

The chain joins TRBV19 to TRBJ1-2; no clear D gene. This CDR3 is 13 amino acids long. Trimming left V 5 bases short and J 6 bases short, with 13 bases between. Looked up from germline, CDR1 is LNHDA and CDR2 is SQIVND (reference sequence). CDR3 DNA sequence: TGTGCCAGTAGTCGGAGGGTTAAGGATGGCTACACCTTC. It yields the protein CASSRRVKDGYTF.

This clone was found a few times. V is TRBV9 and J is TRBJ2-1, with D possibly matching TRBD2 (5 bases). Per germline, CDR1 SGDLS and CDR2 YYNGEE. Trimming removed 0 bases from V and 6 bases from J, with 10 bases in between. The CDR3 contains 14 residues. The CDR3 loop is CASSVGTFGNEQFF. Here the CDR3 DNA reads TGTGCCAGCAGCGTAGGGACTTTTGGCAATGAGCAGTTCTTC.

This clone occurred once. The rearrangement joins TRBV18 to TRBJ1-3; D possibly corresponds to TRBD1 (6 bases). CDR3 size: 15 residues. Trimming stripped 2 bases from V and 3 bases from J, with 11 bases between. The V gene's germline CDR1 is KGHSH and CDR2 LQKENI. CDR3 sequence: CASSPTRGGGNTIYF. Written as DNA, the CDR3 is TGTGCCAGCTCACCAACCAGGGGAGGTGGAAACACCATATATTTT.